The entry that follows covers one TCR beta chain sequence. Its matching antigen is unknown. Using immunoSEQ multiplex PCR, the repertoire was profiled, and TCRdb retains in-frame clones only, with some absent. The top ten hold 0.36% of the sample, which has under 1,900,000 clones, 97% to 99% seen once. These data belong to a study of shared clonotypes between healthy human individuals. General study points: Large sequencing depth failed to make sorted-subset sequencing complete, rarefaction showed. Generation of non-shared clonotypes was less probable than generation of clonotypes shared by all four donors. What naive subsets generally showed was a larger estimated richness than memory subsets showed.

Healthy adults negative for HIV, lacking recent acute infections or vaccinations, served as donors. The sequence was collected from a man aged 25-40 years in good health. What was sequenced was naive CD4+ T cells sorted from blood. Documented subset: CD45RA+ positively selected.

The CDR3 region is CASSLGVAGEKLFF. CDR3 DNA sequence: TGCGCCAGCAGCTTGGGCGTGGCGGGTGAAAAACTGTTTTTT. The chain carries TRBV5-1 and TRBJ1-4; D not certain. The length of the CDR3 is 14 residues. V was pared by 0 bases and J by 7 bases, with 10 bases between. Germline V gene sequence: CDR1 SGHRS, CDR2 YFSETQ.